This T cell receptor beta chain was recorded in a study of T cell clones after liver transplantation. Study-wide context: Without induction therapy, subjects received standard immunosuppression until 12-24 months post-transplant. General study points: Low donor cell numbers restricted donor-reactive repertoire measurement in two subjects.

The protocol was immunoSEQ multiplex PCR, while the TCRdb copy is restricted to in-frame clones and leaves out a portion. The sample lists some 120,000 clones; 90% were seen once. Unstimulated PBMCs were sorted into CD3+CD4+ and CD3+CD8+ populations. For this clone: Its antigen is undetermined.

Sequencing was performed on CD4+ T cells from blood, taken 12 months after liver transplant. The clonotype comes from a human patient who received a liver transplant. Some T cells may be provided by the graft donor.

Here the CDR3 reads CASRLWGELFF. The CDR3, as DNA: TGTGCCAGCAGGTTGTGGGGGGAGCTGTTTTTT. This chain joins TRBV6-1 and TRBJ2-2; D is unclear. Germline V gives CDR1 MNHNS, CDR2 SASEGT. Between the trimmed V and J ends, which lost 6 bases and 8 bases, there was a span of 7 bases. The CDR3 is 11 amino acids.